The 8 T cell receptor beta chains in this list originate from one sample, sequenced in a study of post-analysis software for immune sequencing data. General study points: Included in a set of five TRBV segments more frequent in patients than controls were TRBV5-6, TRBV5-1 and TRBV20-1.

The TCR beta cDNA libraries contained unique molecular identifiers. TCRdb reprocessed the PCR reads via MiXCR and lists one record per CDR3 protein. This table has about 820,000 distinct CDR3 sequences, 53% appearing once. These receptors are not linked to any known antigen. The sample consisted of blood. The receptors come from a girl aged 10 to 17 with multiple sclerosis.

The gene calls are TRBV5-6 and TRBJ2-7, with a possible D match to TRBD2 (5 bases). CDR1 and CDR2 (germline): SGHDT, YYEEEE. Trimming took 2 bases from V and 1 from J, leaving 13 bases between them. CDR3 length equals 15 residues. The CDR3: CASSLDSAASYEQYF. As DNA, the CDR3 is TGTGCCAGCAGCTTAGATTCAGCGGCGTCCTACGAGCAGTACTTC.

The V call is TRBV9, the J call TRBJ1-2; TRBD1 is a possible D gene (6 bases). Trimming stripped 2 bases from V and 4 bases from J, with 18 bases between. This CDR3 is built from 16 residues. The germline V gene encodes CDR1 SGDLS and CDR2 YYNGEE. Here the CDR3 reads CASSVTDGGAGYGYTF. The CDR3 DNA sequence: TGTGCCAGCAGCGTTACCGACGGGGGCGCAGGCTATGGCTACACCTTC.

This clonotype was observed a handful of times. The genes are TRBV29-1 and TRBJ2-5; 11 nucleotides agree with TRBD2. The CDR3 has 12 residues. Germline lookup yields CDR1 SQVTM and CDR2 ANQGSEA. Losses at the gene ends were 4 bases for V and 5 bases for J; bases not matched to a gene: 0. The CDR3 protein is CSVASGRETQYF. For the CDR3, the DNA is TGCAGCGTTGCTAGCGGGAGGGAGACCCAGTACTTC.

The chain has TRBV2 and TRBJ1-2, with 10 bases lining up with TRBD1. Germline V CDR1 and CDR2: SNHLY, FYNNEI. The CDR3 totals 14 residues. The ends lost 5 bases at V and 6 bases at J; junction bases unmatched: 6. CDR3 in amino acids: CASSSRQGANGYTF. CDR3 nucleotides: TGTGCCAGCAGTTCACGACAGGGGGCGAATGGCTACACCTTC.

A few counts support this clonotype. The chain is built from TRBV6-5 and TRBJ2-5, with 8 bases fitting TRBD1. The J call may not be correct, given that the DNA end is closer to TRBJ2-7. Germline V gene data show CDR1 as MNHEY and CDR2 as SVGAGI. This CDR3 spans 15 amino acids. The CDR3 loop reads CASSYTGQGLGEQYF. In DNA, the CDR3 is TGTGCCAGCAGTTACACCGGACAGGGTCTAGGCGAGCAGTACTTC.

The chain uses TRBV29-1 and TRBJ2-1; TRBD2 agrees at 8 bases. The CDR3 loop spans 14 amino acids. Germline V gene data show CDR1 as SQVTM and CDR2 as ANQGSEA. V shed 7 bases and J 7 bases; nucleotides not matched to a gene: 12. The CDR3 region is CSADAGTSRNEQFF. Written as DNA, the CDR3 is TGCAGCGCCGATGCCGGGACTAGTAGAAATGAGCAGTTCTTC.

The rearrangement links TRBV28 to TRBJ2-7, with a possible D match to TRBD2 (5 bases). Germline CDR1 reads MDHEN; CDR2 reads SYDVKM. This CDR3 is built from 14 residues. V lost 3 bases and J lost 5, with 14 bases in between. The CDR3 spells CASSFRRGKHEQYF. The CDR3 nucleotides read TGTGCCAGCAGTTTCCGCCGAGGGAAACACGAGCAGTACTTC.

The chain recombines TRBV7-2 with TRBJ2-5; maybe TRBD2 (6 bases). The DNA end is a closer match to TRBJ2-7, so the J assignment may be wrong. This CDR3 region has 14 residues. From germline, CDR1 is SGHTA and CDR2 FQGNSA. This CDR3 reads CASSSRLGVYEQYF. Here the CDR3 DNA reads TGTGCCAGCAGCTCCAGACTAGGAGTTTACGAGCAGTACTTC.